This T cell receptor beta chain was profiled in a study of blood T cell repertoires in COVID-19 (TCRdb year 2020). With regard to the full study: Samples from collaborators originated in the United States, Italy and Spain and spanned both the acute and convalescent phases of COVID-19. The material from the prospective study consisted of cDNA or gDNA derived from T cells, B-cell-depleted T cells, or PBMCs. Deeply sampled blood TCRbeta repertoires from subjects exposed to, actively infected with, or recovered from COVID-19 were included in the dataset. A freely available public database, intended as a resource for researchers studying the immune response to SARS-CoV-2, is where the repertoires were released. The samples were drawn from the first 160 participants of the ongoing ImmuneRACE study and from over a thousand subjects provided by 6 global collaborators. The sample metadata nearly always contained a de-identified subject ID, COVID-19 status, age in years and sex. Where available, HLA class I and class II types were obtained from metadata supplied by the sample provider rather than from assay-based typing. What the authors observed across the whole study: The quantity of clinical and demographic metadata differed by source and by participant and was supplied without curation.

The germline V gene specifies SQVTM as CDR1 and ANQGSEA as CDR2. Including the terminal cysteine and phenylalanine, the CDR3 comprises 11 residues. Only the CDR3 DNA is retained, 33 bases long and in frame from the first base. Trimming at the junction amounts to 4 bases on V and 9 bases on J, and the germline ends lie 12 bases apart. TCRbeta CDR3 regions were amplified from genomic DNA by means of the immunoSEQ Assay, a bias-controlled multiplex PCR. The original methods were these. The number of nucleated cells in each sample was estimated from the amplification of reference gene primers within the assay. To quantify the absolute abundance of each unique TCRbeta CDR3 rearrangement, sequence reads were collapsed and filtered. For each sample, productive Simpson clonality was calculated by taking the square root of Simpson's diversity index across productive rearrangements. TCRdb took over this immuneACCESS table, retaining in-frame rearrangements with V and J assigned. Such tables are incomplete; in checked studies, under half of the missing clones stem from an unresolved V gene, and the remainder is unexplained. V, J and clone size are taken as reported in that table, and D and trimming were inferred from the DNA itself. In all, the sample holds 110,000 or so clones, and about nine tenths of those were seen once. The top ten clonotypes cover approximately 4.4% of the sample.

The collaborating institutions used their own protocols to collect whole blood in K2EDTA tubes. Collaborator samples were shipped for TCRbeta analysis as frozen whole blood, isolated PBMCs, or DNA extracted from either sample type. Concerning this clone: It lacks a known antigen. Base qualities are missing; no much larger clone stands one base away.

The sequencing input was peripheral blood. The V and J genes are TRBV29-1 and TRBJ1-2, with the identity of the D gene unclear. The receptor's source is a woman between 50 and 59 years old with acute or convalescent COVID-19. The encoded CDR3 is CSVAAGISYTF. Here is the DNA: TGCAGCGTTGCGGCGGGGATCAGCTACACCTTC.